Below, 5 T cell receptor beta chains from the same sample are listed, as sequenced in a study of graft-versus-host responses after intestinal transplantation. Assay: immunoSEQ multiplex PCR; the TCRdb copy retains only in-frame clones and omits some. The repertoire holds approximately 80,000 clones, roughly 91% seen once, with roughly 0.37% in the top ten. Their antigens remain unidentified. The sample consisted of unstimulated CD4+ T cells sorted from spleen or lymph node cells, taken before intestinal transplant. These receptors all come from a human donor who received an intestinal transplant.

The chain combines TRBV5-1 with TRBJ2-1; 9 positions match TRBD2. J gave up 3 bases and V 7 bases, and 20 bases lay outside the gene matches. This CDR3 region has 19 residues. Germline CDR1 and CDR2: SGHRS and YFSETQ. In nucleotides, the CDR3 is TGCGCCAGCCACCCCCCGCCGGGACTAGCTAAAGACCTCTACAATGAGCAGTTCTTC. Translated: CASHPPPGLAKDLYNEQFF.

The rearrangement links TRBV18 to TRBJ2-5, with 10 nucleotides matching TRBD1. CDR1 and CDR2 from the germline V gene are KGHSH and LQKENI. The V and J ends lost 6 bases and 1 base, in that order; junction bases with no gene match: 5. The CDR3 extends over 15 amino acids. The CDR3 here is CASSPTGGRQETQYF. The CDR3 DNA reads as TGTGCCAGCTCGCCGACAGGGGGCCGCCAAGAGACCCAGTACTTC.

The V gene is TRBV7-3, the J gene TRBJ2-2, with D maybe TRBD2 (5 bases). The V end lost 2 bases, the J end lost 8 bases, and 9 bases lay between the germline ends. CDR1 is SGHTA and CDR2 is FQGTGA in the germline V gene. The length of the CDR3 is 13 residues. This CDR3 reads CASSLFREGELFF. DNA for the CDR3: TGTGCCAGCAGCTTATTTAGGGAGGGGGAGCTGTTTTTT.

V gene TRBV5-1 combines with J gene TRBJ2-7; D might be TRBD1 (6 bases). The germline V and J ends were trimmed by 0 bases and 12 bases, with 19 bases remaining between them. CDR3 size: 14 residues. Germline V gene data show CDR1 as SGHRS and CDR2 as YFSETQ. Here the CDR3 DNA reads TGCGCCAGCAGCTTGGAACAGGGAAGAGTGACGCCGTACTTC. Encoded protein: CASSLEQGRVTPYF.

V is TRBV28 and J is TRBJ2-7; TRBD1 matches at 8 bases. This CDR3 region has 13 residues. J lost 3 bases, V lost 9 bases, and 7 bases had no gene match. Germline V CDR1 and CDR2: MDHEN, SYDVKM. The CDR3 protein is CASLSGQGYEQYF. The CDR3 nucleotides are TGTGCCAGTTTAAGTGGACAGGGCTACGAGCAGTACTTC.